This record concerns one T cell receptor beta chain sequence. The method was immunoSEQ multiplex PCR; TCRdb's version includes in-frame clones alone and lacks a portion of them. Of some 91,000 clones listed, around 80% were seen once; the top ten hold around 7%. These data originate in a study of blood T cell repertoires in COVID-19. Whole-study context: The cDNA or gDNA used as material had been derived from T cells, B-cell-depleted T cells, or PBMCs.

CDR1 is MDHEN, CDR2 SYDVKM, per germline. V was trimmed by 4 bases and J by 4 bases, leaving 11 bases between them. There are 13 residues in the CDR3. Sequencing was carried out using peripheral blood. The genes are TRBV28 and TRBJ2-7; D possibly corresponds to TRBD1 (5 bases). The receptor was isolated from a man in his 70s with acute or convalescent COVID-19. For the CDR3, the DNA is TGTGCCAGCAGTTCCACAGGCCTATACGAGCAGTACTTC. Translated, it gives CASSSTGLYEQYF.